This T cell receptor (beta chain) was identified in a study of blood T cells in healthy people across ages (dated by TCRdb to 2014 to 2015). At the level of the whole study: In model experiments, template switching captured about one uniquely barcoded TCR beta cDNA molecule for every two T cells. The study measured age-related changes in TCR beta repertoire diversity using deep sequencing normalized with unique cDNA molecular identifiers. Four age groups were formed from the donors: young (average about 16 years), middle-aged (just under 40), aged (roughly 56) and long-lived (more than 75). To avoid experimental bias, donors of different ages were randomly spread across the sequencing lanes. Two additional independent replicas of 1 million unique cDNA reads from the same blood draw were analyzed for two donors (one aged 18 to 29 and one aged 80 or older). General findings and caveats noted by the study authors: Estimates of total diversity from one million sequenced T cells were regarded as lower bounds and underestimates. The long-lived group showed more naive CD4+ T cells, fewer expanded clones and increased TCR diversity than the aged group, suggesting age selection. There was a strong correlation between observed TCR beta diversity and the percentage of naive T cells measured by flow cytometry. As age increased, observed TCR beta diversity per million T cells dropped in a roughly linear way, and a significant reduction was already evident by age 40. Donor CMV infection status was unknown, potentially confounding age-related changes in expanded clonotypes. Since profiling was done on bulk unsorted PBMCs, naive and antigen-experienced compartments could not be conclusively compared.

Library generation was performed with 5' RACE. Sequencing relied on an Illumina HiSeq 2500. A second PCR of 7 to 11 cycles was performed with a sample-barcoded 5' primer and a J-beta primer mix. A template-switch 5' adaptor carrying 12 random nucleotides introduced a unique molecular identifier onto each TCR beta cDNA molecule. At least 2.5 million CDR3-containing paired-end reads were obtained from each sample. All of the RNA was converted into first-strand cDNA using the Mint cDNA synthesis kit, with a TRBC-specific oligonucleotide serving as the primer. After uracil-DNA glycosylase treatment, a first 18-cycle PCR used universal primers M1SS and BC2_uni_R on all cDNA. Processing in the source paper ran as follows. For normalization, 1 million high-quality reads were randomly selected from each sample, with every read carrying a distinct molecular identifier. Instead of being binned into consensus sequences, reads with shared molecular identifiers were discarded. MiTCR, with a Q25 quality threshold and the strictest error-elimination algorithm, was used for CDR3 identification, clonotype clustering and error correction. Lower-bound total TCR beta diversity was estimated with a nonparametric unseen species model using Euler transformation. TCRdb took the public reads, trimmed them with fastp at Q25, ran MiXCR for clone calling and kept in-frame beta chains. Under each unique CDR3 protein, matching rows form one entry showing the most common genes and DNA. The V and J calls and clone size are TCRdb's, not the authors'. The sample table lists about 1.7 million distinct CDR3 sequences, roughly 30% of them with a count of one. The ten largest clones represent around 7.7% of the sample.

There are 13 amino acids in the CDR3, from cysteine to phenylalanine inclusive. Only the CDR3 part of the read is kept: 39 bases, read in frame from the first base. As to this clonotype: Its antigen specificity is not known. Base-call qualities are not available, and no considerably larger clone is one nucleotide away.

The approximately 39 donors, aged about 6 to 100 years, were systemically healthy Caucasian individuals from Russia. About 10 milliliters of peripheral blood were drawn from each donor into EDTA-treated Vacutainer tubes. Ficoll-Paque density-gradient centrifugation was used to isolate PBMCs, with at least 6 million obtained per sample. Trizol reagent was used to extract total RNA from PBMCs, with at least 6 micrograms per sample. The percentages of naive CD45RAhigh/CD27high T cells were determined by flow cytometry on a PBMC aliquot from every donor. The chain couples TRBV12-3 or TRBV12-4 to TRBJ2-7; TRBD2 lines up with 7 middle nucleotides. Gene TRBJ2-5 matches the end of the DNA better, so the J call may be wrong. The specimen sequenced was blood. This clonotype was sampled from a woman younger than 45 in good health. The encoded CDR3 is CASNIYSGETQYF. The nucleotides are TGTGCCAGCAACATTTATAGCGGGGAGACCCAGTACTTC.